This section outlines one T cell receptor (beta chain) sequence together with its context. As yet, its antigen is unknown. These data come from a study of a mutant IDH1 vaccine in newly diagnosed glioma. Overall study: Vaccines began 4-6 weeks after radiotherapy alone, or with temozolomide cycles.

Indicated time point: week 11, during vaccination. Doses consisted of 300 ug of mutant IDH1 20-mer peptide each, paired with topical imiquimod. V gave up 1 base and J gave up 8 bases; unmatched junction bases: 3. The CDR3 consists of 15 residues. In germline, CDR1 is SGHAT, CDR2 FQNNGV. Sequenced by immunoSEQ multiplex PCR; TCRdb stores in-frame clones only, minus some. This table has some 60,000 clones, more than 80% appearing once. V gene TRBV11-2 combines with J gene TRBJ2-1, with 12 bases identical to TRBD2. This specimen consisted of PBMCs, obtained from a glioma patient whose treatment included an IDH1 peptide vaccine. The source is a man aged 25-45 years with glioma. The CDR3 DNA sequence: TGTGCCAGCAGCTTAGCGACTAGCGGGAGCTATGAGCAGTTCTTC. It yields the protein CASSLATSGSYEQFF.